These 19 T cell receptor beta chains were all obtained from the same sample, sequenced in a study of cytomegalovirus exposure and HLA in healthy donors. Vbeta (60) and Jbeta (13) primers were used in the PCR. Repertoires were generated with immunoSEQ multiplex PCR, while TCRdb's copy carries only in-frame clones and drops some. The sample includes 110,000 or so clones, 75% to 85% of them seen just once. Sequencing was carried out using PBMCs. These receptor sequences come from a man younger than 35 in good health and CMV-seronegative.

The chain combines TRBV6-1 with TRBJ1-3; possibly TRBD1 for D (5 bases). Per germline, CDR1 MNHNS and CDR2 SASEGT. The V gene lost 5 bases and the J gene lost 2 bases, with 13 bases spanning the gap. The CDR3 is 15 amino acids. CDR3 bases: TGTGCCAGCAGTCAGAGGCAGGGAACTGGAAACACCATATATTTT. This gives the protein CASSQRQGTGNTIYF.

This clone occurred many times. The chain carries TRBV28 and TRBJ1-2; D is undetermined. V dropped 2 bases and J dropped 7 bases, with 20 bases sitting between them. The CDR3 spans 16 residues. CDR1 and CDR2 (germline): MDHEN, SYDVKM. The CDR3: CASSLRIRAGVGGYTF. The CDR3 nucleotides read TGTGCCAGCAGTTTAAGAATAAGAGCCGGGGTCGGTGGCTACACCTTC.

In this sample, this clone turned up a few times. V and J are TRBV5-8 and TRBJ2-1; D is perhaps TRBD1 (5 bases). The CDR3 has 16 residues. V dropped 0 bases and J dropped 7 bases, with 17 bases sitting between them. Per germline, CDR1 SGHTS and CDR2 YDEGEE. The CDR3 DNA follows: TGTGCCAGCAGCTTGGGGCAGGGCGCTCTAGGGAATGAGCAGTTCTTC. Translation gives CASSLGQGALGNEQFF.

This clone has only a few counts. The chain recombines TRBV4-3 with TRBJ1-1, with D tentatively TRBD1 (5 bases). This CDR3 is built from 15 residues. Looked up from germline, CDR1 is LGHNA and CDR2 is YSLEER. The ends were cut back, 0 bases at V and 4 bases at J, with 12 bases in the middle. CDR3 loop: CASSQDYPGITEAFF. CDR3 nucleotide sequence: TGCGCCAGCAGCCAAGACTACCCAGGGATCACTGAAGCTTTCTTT.

The rearrangement joins TRBV29-1 to TRBJ2-7; maybe TRBD1 (6 bases). Trimming shortened V by 5 bases and J by 1 base, and 6 bases separated the two germline ends. The CDR3 runs to 11 residues. Germline CDR1 reads SQVTM; CDR2 reads ANQGSEA. This CDR3 reads CSVQGSYEQYF. In nucleotides, the CDR3 is TGCAGCGTTCAGGGGTCCTACGAGCAGTACTTC.

This clone was seen a few times. The rearrangement uses TRBV5-4 and TRBJ2-6; weak D call: TRBD2 (6 bases). The CDR3 is 17 residues long. Germline V gene sequence: CDR1 SGHNT, CDR2 YYREEE (reference sequence). V lost 4 bases and J 1 base, leaving 15 bases between the germline ends. CDR3 in DNA: TGTGCCAGCAGCCCGTGGGGGGACCTATCTGGGGCCAACGTCCTGACTTTC. Translation gives CASSPWGDLSGANVLTF.

This clone was seen only a few times. The rearrangement uses TRBV6-5 and TRBJ1-4; possibly TRBD1 for D (5 bases). The germline V and J ends were trimmed by 6 bases and 8 bases, with 19 bases remaining between them. Germline V lookup: CDR1 MNHEY, CDR2 SVGAGI. The length of the CDR3 is 15 residues. CDR3 in DNA: TGTGCCAGCAGAACACAGACAGCCTCCCGGGAAAAACTGTTTTTT. This gives the protein CASRTQTASREKLFF.

The V call is TRBV18, the J call TRBJ2-7; 8 bases fit TRBD1. This CDR3 region has 14 residues. Germline values: CDR1 KGHSH, CDR2 LQKENI. After removal of 0 bases from V and 5 bases from J, the junction contained 3 bases not matched to a gene. The CDR3 loop reads CASSPPNRGDEQYF. The CDR3 DNA sequence: TGTGCCAGCTCACCACCGAACAGGGGGGACGAGCAGTACTTC. Drawing the rest from reference TRBV18 and TRBJ2-7, the complete variable domain is NAGVMQNPRHLVRRRGQEARLRCSPMKGHSHVYWYRQLPEEGLKFMVYLQKENIIDESGMPKERFSAEFPKEGPSILRIQQVVRGDSAAYFCASSPPNRGDEQYFGPGTRLTVT.

This clone was seen more than once but under ten times. The genes are TRBV27 and TRBJ1-1, with D possibly matching TRBD1 (6 bases). CDR3 size: 13 residues. CDR1 is MNHEY and CDR2 is SMNVEV in the germline V gene (reference sequence). Trimming shortened V by 2 bases and J by 8 bases, and 12 bases separated the two germline ends. CDR3 region: CASSLTGTYEAFF. CDR3 nucleotides: TGTGCCAGCAGTTTAACAGGGACATACGAAGCTTTCTTT.

V is TRBV7-9 and J is TRBJ2-7; 14 nucleotides line up with TRBD2. CDR3 length equals 16 residues. CDR1 SEHNR and CDR2 FQNEAQ come from the germline V gene (reference sequence). V lost 5 bases, J lost 5 bases, and 8 bases stayed unmatched. CDR3 sequence: CASSPRGTSGSNEQYF. The DNA of the CDR3 is TGTGCCAGCAGCCCGCGCGGGACTAGCGGGAGTAACGAGCAGTACTTC.

The chain combines TRBV5-1 with TRBJ2-6; D possibly corresponds to TRBD1 (6 bases). V was trimmed by 3 bases and J by 3 bases, leaving 10 bases between them. Germline-derived CDR1 and CDR2 are SGHRS and YFSETQ. The CDR3 is made up of 15 amino acids. Here the CDR3 DNA reads TGCGCCAGCAGCTCCACAGGGATTGGGGCCAACGTCCTGACTTTC. It encodes CASSSTGIGANVLTF.

This clone appeared once. The chain has TRBV28 and TRBJ2-1; TRBD1 matches 8 bases. The CDR3 has 17 amino acids. Losses at the gene ends were 5 bases for V and 1 base for J; bases not matched to a gene: 10. The germline V gene encodes CDR1 MDHEN and CDR2 SYDVKM. This CDR3 reads CASSPHQGQASYNEQFF. In nucleotides, the CDR3 is TGTGCCAGCAGTCCACATCAGGGACAGGCATCCTACAATGAGCAGTTCTTC.

This clone occurred a few times. The chain joins TRBV6-5 to TRBJ1-2, with no clear D. CDR3 length: 15 amino acids. V was pared by 7 bases and J by 0 bases, with 15 bases between. Per the germline V gene, CDR1 is MNHEY and CDR2 is SVGAGI. The CDR3 loop reads CASTTYASTNYGYTF. The CDR3 coding sequence is TGTGCCAGCACCACCTACGCGAGTACTAACTATGGCTACACCTTC.

The rearrangement uses TRBV4-3 and TRBJ2-1; TRBD1 aligns across 10 bases. The CDR3 covers 15 residues. Germline-derived CDR1 and CDR2 are LGHNA and YSLEER. Losses at the gene ends were 0 bases for V and 9 bases for J; bases not matched to a gene: 5. The CDR3 loop is CASSQDRGTGVEQFF. As DNA, the CDR3 is TGCGCCAGCAGCCAAGATCGTGGGACAGGGGTTGAGCAGTTCTTC.

This clone was seen a few times. This rearrangement joins TRBV4-3 to TRBJ2-7, with D possibly TRBD1 on 6 matching bases. The ends were cut back, 1 base at V and 3 bases at J, with 13 bases in the middle. The CDR3 runs to 15 residues. CDR1 is LGHNA and CDR2 is YSLEER in the germline V gene. This CDR3 reads CASSQGRTAFYEQYF. CDR3 in DNA: TGCGCCAGCAGCCAAGGGAGGACAGCTTTCTACGAGCAGTACTTC.

In this sample, this clone turned up a few times. The gene calls are TRBV11-2 and TRBJ1-3, with 7 bases that match TRBD1. The CDR3 totals 16 residues. J gave up 4 bases and V 2 bases, and 8 bases lay outside the gene matches. Per germline, CDR1 SGHAT and CDR2 FQNNGV. CDR3 amino acids: CASSLSRQGRGNTIYF. CDR3 DNA: TGTGCCAGCAGCTTATCAAGACAGGGAAGGGGAAACACCATATATTTT.

The gene calls are TRBV11-2 and TRBJ2-2; D may be TRBD2 (5 bases). V was shortened by 5 bases and J by 7 bases, with 29 bases between the two germline ends. The CDR3 has 19 amino acids. In germline, CDR1 is SGHAT, CDR2 FQNNGV. The CDR3 reads CASSPMSLWTGLRSGELFF. CDR3 nucleotides: TGTGCCAGCAGCCCGATGAGCTTGTGGACTGGACTGCGGAGCGGGGAGCTGTTTTTT.

V and J are TRBV4-1 and TRBJ2-7, with 13 bases aligning to TRBD2. After removal of 2 bases from V and 12 bases from J, the junction contained 13 bases not matched to a gene. The CDR3 covers 16 residues. Germline V gives CDR1 MGHRA, CDR2 YSYEKL. The CDR3 loop is CASSQFFGLAGVVRYF. CDR3 DNA sequence: TGCGCCAGCAGCCAATTTTTTGGACTAGCGGGAGTAGTTCGGTACTTC.

This clone has only a few counts. The chain employs TRBV5-1 and TRBJ1-5; 7 nucleotides line up with TRBD1. Germline loops: CDR1 SGHRS, CDR2 YFSETQ. Losses at the gene ends were 1 base for V and 2 bases for J; bases not matched to a gene: 3. The CDR3 covers 15 residues. The DNA for the CDR3 is TGCGCCAGCAGCTTGTCAGGGGGAGGCAATCAGCCCCAGCATTTT. Translation gives CASSLSGGGNQPQHF.